This entry concerns a single T cell receptor (beta chain). Clones were read by immunoSEQ multiplex PCR, and TCRdb kept only the in-frame ones, dropping some. The sample has over 200,000 clones, 88% seen once. This record comes from a study of cytomegalovirus exposure and HLA in healthy donors. Germline V CDR1 and CDR2: SGHVS, FQNEAQ. V lost 5 bases and J lost 5, with 10 bases in between. There are 13 residues in the CDR3. Source material: PBMCs. The rearrangement links TRBV7-8 to TRBJ2-1; weak D call: TRBD2 (5 bases). The TCR sequence derives from a woman under 30 in good health and CMV-seronegative. CDR3 sequence (DNA): TGTGCCAGCAGCGGCCGGGAAAACAATGAGCAGTTCTTC. This sequence encodes CASSGRENNEQFF.